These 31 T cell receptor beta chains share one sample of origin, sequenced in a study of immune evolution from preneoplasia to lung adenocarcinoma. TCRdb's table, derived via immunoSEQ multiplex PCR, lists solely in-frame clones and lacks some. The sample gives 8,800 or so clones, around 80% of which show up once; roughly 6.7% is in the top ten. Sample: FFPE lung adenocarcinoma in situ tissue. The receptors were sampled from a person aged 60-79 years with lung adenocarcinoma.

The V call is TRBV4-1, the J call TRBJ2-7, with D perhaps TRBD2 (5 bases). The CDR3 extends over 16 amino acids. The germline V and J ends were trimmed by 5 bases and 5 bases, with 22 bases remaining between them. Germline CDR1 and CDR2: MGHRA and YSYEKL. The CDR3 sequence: CASSTPPRAPVDEQYF. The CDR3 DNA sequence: TGCGCCAGCAGCACCCCCCCGAGGGCTCCCGTGGACGAGCAGTACTTC.

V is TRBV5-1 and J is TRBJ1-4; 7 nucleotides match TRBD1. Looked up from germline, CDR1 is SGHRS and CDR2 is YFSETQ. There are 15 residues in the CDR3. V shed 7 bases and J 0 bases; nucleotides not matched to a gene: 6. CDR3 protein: CASRIQGATNEKLFF. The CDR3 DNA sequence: TGCGCCAGCCGGATTCAGGGGGCAACTAATGAAAAACTGTTTTTT.

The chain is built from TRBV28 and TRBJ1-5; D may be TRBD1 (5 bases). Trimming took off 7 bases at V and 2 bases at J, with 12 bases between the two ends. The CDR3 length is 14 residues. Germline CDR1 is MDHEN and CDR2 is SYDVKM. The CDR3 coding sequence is TGTGCCAGCACGGCAGGGTGGGGCAATCAGCCCCAGCATTTT. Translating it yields CASTAGWGNQPQHF.

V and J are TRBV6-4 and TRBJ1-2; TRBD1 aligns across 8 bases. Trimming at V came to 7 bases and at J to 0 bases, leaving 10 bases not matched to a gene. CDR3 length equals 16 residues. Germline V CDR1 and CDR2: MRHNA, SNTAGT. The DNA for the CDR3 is TGTGCCAGCATTAAGAGGACAGGGCGGTCTAACTATGGCTACACCTTC. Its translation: CASIKRTGRSNYGYTF.

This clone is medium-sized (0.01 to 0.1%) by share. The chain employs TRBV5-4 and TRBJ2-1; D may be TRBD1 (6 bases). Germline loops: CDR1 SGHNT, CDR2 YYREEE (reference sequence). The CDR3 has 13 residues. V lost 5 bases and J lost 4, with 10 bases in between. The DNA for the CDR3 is TGTGCCAGCAGTTCAGACAGGTACAATGAGCAGTTCTTC. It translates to CASSSDRYNEQFF.

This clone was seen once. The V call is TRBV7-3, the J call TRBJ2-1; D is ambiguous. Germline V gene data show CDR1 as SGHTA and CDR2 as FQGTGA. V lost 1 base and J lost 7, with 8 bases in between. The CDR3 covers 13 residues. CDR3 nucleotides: TGTGCCAGCAGCTTAAACAGTCAAAATGAGCAGTTCTTC. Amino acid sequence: CASSLNSQNEQFF. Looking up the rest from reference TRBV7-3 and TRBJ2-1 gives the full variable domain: GAGVSQTPSNKVTEKGKYVELRCDPISGHTALYWYRQSLGQGPEFLIYFQGTGAADDSGLPNDRFFAVRPEGSVSTLKIQRTERGDSAVYLCASSLNSQNEQFFGPGTRLTVL.

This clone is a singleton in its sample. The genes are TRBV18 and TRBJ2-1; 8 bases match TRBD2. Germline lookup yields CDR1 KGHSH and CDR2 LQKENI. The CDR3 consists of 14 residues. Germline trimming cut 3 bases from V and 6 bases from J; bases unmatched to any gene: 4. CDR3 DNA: TGTGCCAGCTCACCCACTACTAGCGGCAATGAGCAGTTCTTC. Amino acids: CASSPTTSGNEQFF.

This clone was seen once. CDR3 amino acids: CASSISGANVLTF. The CDR3 region has the DNA TGTGCCAGTAGTATTTCCGGGGCCAACGTCCTGACTTTC. The V gene is TRBV19, the J gene TRBJ2-6; D gene unclear. With 3 bases removed from V and 4 bases from J, the gap between germline ends came to 4 bases. The CDR3 length is 13 residues. Germline CDR1 reads LNHDA; CDR2 reads SQIVND (reference sequence).

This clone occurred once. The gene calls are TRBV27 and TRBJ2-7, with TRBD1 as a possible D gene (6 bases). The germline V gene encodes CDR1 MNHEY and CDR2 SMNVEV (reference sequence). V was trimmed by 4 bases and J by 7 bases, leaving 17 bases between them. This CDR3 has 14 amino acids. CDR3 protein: CASSSGTRPLEQYF. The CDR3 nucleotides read TGTGCCAGCAGTTCTGGGACAAGGCCGCTGGAGCAGTACTTC.

The CDR3 is CSAREEYEQYF. DNA of the CDR3: TGCAGTGCTAGAGAGGAATACGAGCAGTACTTC. The gene calls are TRBV20-1 and TRBJ2-7; D ambiguous. The CDR3 has 11 residues. Germline V CDR1 and CDR2: DFQATT, SNEGSKA (reference sequence). The V end was cut by 0 bases, the J end by 4 bases, with 4 bases between.

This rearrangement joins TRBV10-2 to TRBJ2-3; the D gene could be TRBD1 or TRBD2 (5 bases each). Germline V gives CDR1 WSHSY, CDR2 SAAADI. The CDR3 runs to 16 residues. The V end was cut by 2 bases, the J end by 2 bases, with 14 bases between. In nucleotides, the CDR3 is TGCGCCAGCAGTGAGCCCGGGGCTAGACTCACAGATACGCAGTATTTT. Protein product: CASSEPGARLTDTQYF.

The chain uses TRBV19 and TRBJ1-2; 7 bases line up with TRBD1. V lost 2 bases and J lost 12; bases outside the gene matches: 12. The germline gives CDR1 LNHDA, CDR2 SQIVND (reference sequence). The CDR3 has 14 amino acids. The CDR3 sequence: CASSIKGARGVNTF. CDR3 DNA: TGTGCCAGTAGTATAAAGGGGGCGAGAGGCGTTAACACCTTC. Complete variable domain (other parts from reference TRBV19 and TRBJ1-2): DGGITQSPKYLFRKEGQNVTLSCEQNLNHDAMYWYRQDPGQGLRLIYYSQIVNDFQKGDIAEGYSVSREKKESFPLTVTSAQKNPTAFYLCASSIKGARGVNTFGSGTRLTVV.

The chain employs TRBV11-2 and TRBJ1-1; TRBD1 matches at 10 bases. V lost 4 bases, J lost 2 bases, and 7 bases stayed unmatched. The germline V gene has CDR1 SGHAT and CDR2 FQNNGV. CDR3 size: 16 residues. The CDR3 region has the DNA TGTGCCAGCAGCTCTAAGACAGGGGGCTTCAACACTGAAGCTTTCTTT. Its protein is CASSSKTGGFNTEAFF.

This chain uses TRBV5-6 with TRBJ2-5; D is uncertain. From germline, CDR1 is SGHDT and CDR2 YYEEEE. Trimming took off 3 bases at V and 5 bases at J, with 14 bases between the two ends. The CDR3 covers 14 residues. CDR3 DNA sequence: TGTGCCAGCAGCTGGGCCCTGGGTCCTGAGACCCAGTACTTC. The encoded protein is CASSWALGPETQYF.

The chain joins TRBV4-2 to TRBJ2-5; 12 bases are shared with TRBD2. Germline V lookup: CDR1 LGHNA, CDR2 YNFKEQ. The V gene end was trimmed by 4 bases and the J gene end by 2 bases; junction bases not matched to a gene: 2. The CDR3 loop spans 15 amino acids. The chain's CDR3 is CASSPSGGDQETQYF. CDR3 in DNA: TGTGCCAGCAGCCCTAGCGGGGGGGATCAAGAGACCCAGTACTTC.

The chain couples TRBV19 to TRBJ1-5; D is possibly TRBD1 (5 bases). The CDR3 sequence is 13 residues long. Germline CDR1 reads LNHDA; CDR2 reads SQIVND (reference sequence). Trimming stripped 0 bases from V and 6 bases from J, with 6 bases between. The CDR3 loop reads CASSIDRAQPQHF. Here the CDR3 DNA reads TGTGCCAGTAGTATAGACAGGGCTCAGCCCCAGCATTTT.

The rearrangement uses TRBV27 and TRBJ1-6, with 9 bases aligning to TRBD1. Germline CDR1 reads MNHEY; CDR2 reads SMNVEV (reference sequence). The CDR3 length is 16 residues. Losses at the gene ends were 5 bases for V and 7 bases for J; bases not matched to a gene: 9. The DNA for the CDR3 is TGTGCCAGCAGTCCGTCGGGGACAGGGCCGAATTCACCCCTCCACTTT. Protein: CASSPSGTGPNSPLHF.

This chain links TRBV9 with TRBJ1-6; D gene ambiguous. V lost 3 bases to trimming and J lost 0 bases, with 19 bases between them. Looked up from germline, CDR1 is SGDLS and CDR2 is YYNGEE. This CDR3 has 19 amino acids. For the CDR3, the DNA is TGTGCCAGCAGCGAGTGGCGGCCCATGTGGAGCTCCTATAATTCACCCCTCCACTTT. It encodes CASSEWRPMWSSYNSPLHF.

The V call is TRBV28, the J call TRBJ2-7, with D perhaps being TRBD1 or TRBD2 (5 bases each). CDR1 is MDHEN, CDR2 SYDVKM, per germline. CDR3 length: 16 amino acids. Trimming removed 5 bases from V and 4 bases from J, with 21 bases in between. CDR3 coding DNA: TGTGCCAGCAGTACAATAAAAACCAGGGACCGGTACGAGCAGTACTTC. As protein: CASSTIKTRDRYEQYF.

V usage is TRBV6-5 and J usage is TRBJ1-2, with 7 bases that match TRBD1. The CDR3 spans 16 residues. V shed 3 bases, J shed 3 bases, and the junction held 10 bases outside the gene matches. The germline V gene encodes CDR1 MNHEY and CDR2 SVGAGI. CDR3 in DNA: TGTGCCAGCAGTTATTCTAAACAGGGGAGCGACTATGGCTACACCTTC. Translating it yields CASSYSKQGSDYGYTF.

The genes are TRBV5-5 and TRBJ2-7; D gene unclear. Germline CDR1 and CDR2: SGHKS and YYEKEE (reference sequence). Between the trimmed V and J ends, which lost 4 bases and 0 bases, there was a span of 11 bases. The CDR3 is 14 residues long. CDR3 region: CASSPGWTSYEQYF. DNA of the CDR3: TGTGCCAGCAGCCCGGGTTGGACCTCCTACGAGCAGTACTTC.

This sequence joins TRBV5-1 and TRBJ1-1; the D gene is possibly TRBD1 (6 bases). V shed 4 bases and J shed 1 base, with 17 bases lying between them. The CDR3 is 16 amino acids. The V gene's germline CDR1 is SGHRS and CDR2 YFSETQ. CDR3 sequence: CASSPAQGIGNTEAFF. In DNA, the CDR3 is TGCGCCAGCAGCCCGGCACAGGGAATTGGGAACACTGAAGCTTTCTTT.

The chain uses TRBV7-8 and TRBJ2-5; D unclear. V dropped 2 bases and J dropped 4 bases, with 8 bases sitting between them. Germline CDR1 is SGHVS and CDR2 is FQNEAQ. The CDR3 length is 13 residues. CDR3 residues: CASSLSRTETQYF. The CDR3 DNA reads TGTGCCAGCAGCTTATCGAGGACAGAGACCCAGTACTTC.

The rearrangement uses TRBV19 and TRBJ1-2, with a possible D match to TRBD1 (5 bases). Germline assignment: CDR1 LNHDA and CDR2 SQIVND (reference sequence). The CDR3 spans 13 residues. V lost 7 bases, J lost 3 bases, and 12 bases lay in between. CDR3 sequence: CASTAWGDYGYTF. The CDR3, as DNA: TGTGCCAGTACCGCGTGGGGGGACTATGGCTACACCTTC.

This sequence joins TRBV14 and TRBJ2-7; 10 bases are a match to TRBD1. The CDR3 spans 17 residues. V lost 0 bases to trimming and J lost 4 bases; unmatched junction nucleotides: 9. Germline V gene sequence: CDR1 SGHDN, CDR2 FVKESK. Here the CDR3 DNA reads TGTGCCAGCAGCCAAGAGGACAGGGGGTTGATAAAATACGAGCAGTACTTC. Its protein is CASSQEDRGLIKYEQYF.

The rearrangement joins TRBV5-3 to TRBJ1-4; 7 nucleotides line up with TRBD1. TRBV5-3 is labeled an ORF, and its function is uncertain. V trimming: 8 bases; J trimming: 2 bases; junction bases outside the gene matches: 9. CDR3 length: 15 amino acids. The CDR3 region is CASSLGQPTNEKLFF. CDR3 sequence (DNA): TGTGCCAGCAGCCTGGGACAGCCTACTAATGAAAAACTGTTTTTT.

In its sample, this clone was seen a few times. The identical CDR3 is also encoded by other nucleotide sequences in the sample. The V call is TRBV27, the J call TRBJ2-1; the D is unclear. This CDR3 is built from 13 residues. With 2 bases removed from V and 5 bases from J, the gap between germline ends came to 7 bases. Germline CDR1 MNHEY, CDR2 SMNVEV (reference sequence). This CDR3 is CASSLGVNNEQFF. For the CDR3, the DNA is TGTGCCAGCAGTTTAGGCGTCAACAATGAGCAGTTCTTC.

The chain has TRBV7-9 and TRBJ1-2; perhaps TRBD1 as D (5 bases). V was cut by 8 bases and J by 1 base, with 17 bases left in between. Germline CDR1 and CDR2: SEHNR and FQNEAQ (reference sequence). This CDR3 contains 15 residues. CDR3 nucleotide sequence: TGTGCCAGCTGGGGTGGGGGTCGTAGTAACTATGGCTACACCTTC. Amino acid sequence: CASWGGGRSNYGYTF.

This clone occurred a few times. CDR3 amino acids: CASSPLRSNTEAFF. The CDR3 bases are TGTGCCAGCAGCCCTCTTCGGTCGAACACTGAAGCTTTCTTT. The chain uses TRBV9 and TRBJ1-1; D remains ambiguous. The CDR3 is made up of 14 amino acids. The V end lost 4 bases, the J end lost 1 base, and 11 bases lay between the germline ends. The germline V gene encodes CDR1 SGDLS and CDR2 YYNGEE.

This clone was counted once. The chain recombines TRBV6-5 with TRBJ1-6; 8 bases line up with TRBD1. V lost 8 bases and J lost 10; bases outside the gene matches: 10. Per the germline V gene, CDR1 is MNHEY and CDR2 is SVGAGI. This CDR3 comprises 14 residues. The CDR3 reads CASDYDRGGSPLHF. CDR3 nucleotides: TGTGCCAGCGATTACGACAGGGGAGGGTCACCCCTCCACTTT.

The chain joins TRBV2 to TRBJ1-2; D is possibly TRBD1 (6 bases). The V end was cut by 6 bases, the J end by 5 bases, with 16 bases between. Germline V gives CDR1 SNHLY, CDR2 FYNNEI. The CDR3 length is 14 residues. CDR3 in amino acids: CASRGDRRDYGYTF. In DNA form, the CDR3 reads TGTGCCAGCAGAGGAGACAGGAGGGATTATGGCTACACCTTC.